This T cell receptor (beta chain) originates from a study of radiation and T cells in renal cell carcinoma. Using immunoSEQ multiplex PCR, the repertoire was profiled, and TCRdb retains in-frame clones only, with some absent. The sample consists of 150,000 to 200,000 clones, around 90% of them appearing once. The V gene's germline CDR1 is SGHRS and CDR2 YFSETQ. V lost 0 bases to trimming and J lost 1 base, with 7 bases between them. The CDR3 runs to 15 residues. Indicated time point: blood 4 weeks post-SBRT, at nephrectomy. As for treatment: 15 Gy SBRT to primary tumor, nephrectomy 4 weeks later. Nephrectomy followed 15 Gy stereotactic body radiation by 4 weeks. This renal cell carcinoma was of the clear cell type. A note on this clone: Antigen unknown.

Study-wide results and caveats: No pretreatment tumor biopsies were available for baseline clonotypes.

The specimen was blood, collected from a patient whose treatment included radiotherapy and nephrectomy. The V and J genes are TRBV5-1 and TRBJ2-2; D not certain. The receptor's source is a woman aged 45 to 65 with renal cell carcinoma. This CDR3 reads CASSLESENTGELFF. The CDR3 nucleotides read TGCGCCAGCAGCTTGGAGTCGGAGAACACCGGGGAGCTGTTTTTT.